This T cell receptor (beta chain) was found in a study of siplizumab effects on memory and regulatory T cells. This CDR3 region has 14 residues. Germline CDR1 is MNHNY and CDR2 is SVGAGI (reference sequence). The trim removed 7 bases at V and 6 bases at J, leaving 7 bases unmatched. This clone was seen a single time. Here immunoSEQ multiplex PCR was the method, and the copy in TCRdb shows in-frame clones only, minus some. The sample includes about 97,000 clones, roughly nine tenths seen only once; the top ten take about 1.1%. The clonotype was recovered from a human donor in good health. The chain uses TRBV6-6 and TRBJ2-1, with 9 nucleotides matching TRBD2. The sequenced material came from CD4+ T cells sorted from blood. The CDR3 here is CASKLSGRVNEQFF. In nucleotides, the CDR3 is TGTGCCAGCAAACTTAGCGGGAGAGTCAATGAGCAGTTCTTC.